This T cell receptor beta chain was documented in a study of tumor-infiltrating lymphocytes in primary liver carcinoma. Study-wide context: The tumors, T1-T3 N0M0 lesions, were roughly 4 to 10 cm across.

This clonotype is deemed medium-sized. TCR beta cDNA came from approximately 540 ng total RNA, primed with a constant-region primer. Sequencing libraries for TCR beta derived from three nested multiplex PCR rounds that used slightly modified ARM-PCR. Researchers ran the first two PCR rounds for approximately 10 cycles each with TRBV1-TRBV30 forward primers and a C-beta reverse primer. From the multiplex PCR reads, TCRdb called clonotypes with MiXCR, one entry per CDR3 protein. The sample carries about 21,000 distinct CDR3 sequences, 65% to 85% recorded once. Unsorted bulk tissue, about 19-30 mg of it, served as the source for co-extraction of RNA and DNA. Five discrete regions of every tumor underwent sampling. Tumor samples each held over 75% viable tumor cells. V trimming: 2 bases; J trimming: 6 bases; junction bases outside the gene matches: 11. There are 18 residues in the CDR3. Germline CDR1 is SGHNT and CDR2 is YENEEA.

The rearrangement links TRBV11-3 to TRBJ2-1; 12 bases fit TRBD2. Sample: liver tumor tissue from sampling region 1. Subset denoted: tumor region T1, superior pole. The receptor was derived from a man between 40 and 49 years old with primary liver carcinoma and hepatitis B virus infection. As DNA, the CDR3 is TGTGCCAGCAGCTTACACCCCCCCGGGACTAGCGGGTTCAATGAGCAGTTCTTC. Translated: CASSLHPPGTSGFNEQFF.